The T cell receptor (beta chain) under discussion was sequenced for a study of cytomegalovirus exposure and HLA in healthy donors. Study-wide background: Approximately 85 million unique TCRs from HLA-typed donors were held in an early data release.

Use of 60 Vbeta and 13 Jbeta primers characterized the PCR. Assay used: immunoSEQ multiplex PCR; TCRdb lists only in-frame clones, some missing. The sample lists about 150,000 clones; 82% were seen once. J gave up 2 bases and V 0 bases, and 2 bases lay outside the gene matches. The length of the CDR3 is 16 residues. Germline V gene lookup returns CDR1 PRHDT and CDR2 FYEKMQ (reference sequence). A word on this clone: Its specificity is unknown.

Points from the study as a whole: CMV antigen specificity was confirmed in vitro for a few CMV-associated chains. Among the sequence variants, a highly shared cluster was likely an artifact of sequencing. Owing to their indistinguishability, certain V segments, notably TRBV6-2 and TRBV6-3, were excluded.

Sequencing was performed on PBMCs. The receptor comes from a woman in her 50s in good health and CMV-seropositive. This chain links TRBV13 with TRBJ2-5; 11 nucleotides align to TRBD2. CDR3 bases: TGTGCCAGCAGCTTAGGGGGACTAGCGGATCAAGAGACCCAGTACTTC. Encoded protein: CASSLGGLADQETQYF.